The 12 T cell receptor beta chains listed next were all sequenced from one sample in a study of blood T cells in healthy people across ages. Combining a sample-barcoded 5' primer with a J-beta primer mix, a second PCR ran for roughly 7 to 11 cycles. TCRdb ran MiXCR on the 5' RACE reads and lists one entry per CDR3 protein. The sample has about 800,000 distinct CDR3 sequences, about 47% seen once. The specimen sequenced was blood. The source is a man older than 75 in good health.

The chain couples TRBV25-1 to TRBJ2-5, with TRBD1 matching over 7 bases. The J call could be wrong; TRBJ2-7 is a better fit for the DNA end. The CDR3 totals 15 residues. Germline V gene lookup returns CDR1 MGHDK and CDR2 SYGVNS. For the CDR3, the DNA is TGTGCCAGCAGTGAAGGGGCAGGGGGTTTATACGAGCAGTACTTC. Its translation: CASSEGAGGLYEQYF.

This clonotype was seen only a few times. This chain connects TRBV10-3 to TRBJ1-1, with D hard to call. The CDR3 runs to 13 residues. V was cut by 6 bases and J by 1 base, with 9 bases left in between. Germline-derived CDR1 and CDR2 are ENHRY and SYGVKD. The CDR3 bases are TGTGCCATCAGGATTTCAGGGAACACTGAAGCTTTCTTT. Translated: CAIRISGNTEAFF.

CDR3 DNA: TGTGCCAGCAATCTGTGGGGGGCTAGCGGGAGGTCCTCCTACAATGAGCAGTTCTTC. It specifies CASNLWGASGRSSYNEQFF. V is TRBV28 and J is TRBJ2-1; 11 bases are shared with TRBD2. Germline-derived CDR1 and CDR2 are MDHEN and SYDVKM. The CDR3 is 19 residues long. The J segment lost 0 bases and the V segment lost 7 bases, leaving 14 bases of the junction unmatched.

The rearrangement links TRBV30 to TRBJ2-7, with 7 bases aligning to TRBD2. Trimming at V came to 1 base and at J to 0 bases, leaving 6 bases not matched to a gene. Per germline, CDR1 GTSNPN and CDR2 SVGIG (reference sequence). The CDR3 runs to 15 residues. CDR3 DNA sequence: TGTGCCTGGAGTGAGGAGCGGGATAGCTCCTACGAGCAGTACTTC. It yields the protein CAWSEERDSSYEQYF.

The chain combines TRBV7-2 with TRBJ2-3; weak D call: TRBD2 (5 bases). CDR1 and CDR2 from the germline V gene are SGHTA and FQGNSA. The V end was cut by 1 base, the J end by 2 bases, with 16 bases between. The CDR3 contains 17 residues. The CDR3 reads CASSLVGSARLTDTQYF. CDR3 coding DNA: TGTGCCAGCAGCTTAGTAGGTAGCGCTCGCCTCACAGATACGCAGTATTTT.

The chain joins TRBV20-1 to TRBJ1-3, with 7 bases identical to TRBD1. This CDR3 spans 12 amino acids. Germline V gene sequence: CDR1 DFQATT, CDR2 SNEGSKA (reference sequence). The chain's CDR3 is CSTGVSGNTIYF. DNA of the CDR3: TGCAGCACAGGGGTATCTGGAAACACCATATATTTT.

CDR3: CASSSRVNSNQPQHF. DNA of the CDR3: TGTGCCAGCAGCTCCCGCGTAAATAGCAATCAGCCCCAGCATTTT. The V and J genes are TRBV12-3 or TRBV12-4 and TRBJ1-5; D uncertain. The CDR3 has 15 amino acids. Trimming removed 6 bases at V and 0 bases at J, with 12 bases between.

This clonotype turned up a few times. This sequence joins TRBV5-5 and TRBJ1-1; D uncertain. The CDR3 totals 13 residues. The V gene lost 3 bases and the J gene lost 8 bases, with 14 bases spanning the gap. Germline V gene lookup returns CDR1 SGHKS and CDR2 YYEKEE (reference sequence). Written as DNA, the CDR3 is TGTGCCAGCAGCTACGAACCAGACCGAGAAGCTTTCTTT. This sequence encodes CASSYEPDREAFF.

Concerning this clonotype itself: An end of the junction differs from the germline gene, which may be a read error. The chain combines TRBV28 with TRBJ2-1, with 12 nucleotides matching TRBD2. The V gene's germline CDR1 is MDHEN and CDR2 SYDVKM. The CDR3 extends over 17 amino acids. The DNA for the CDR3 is TGTGCCAGCAGTTTATCGACTAGCGGGAGCTCCTACAATGAGCTGTTCTTC. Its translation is CASSLSTSGSSYNELFF.

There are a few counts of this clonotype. The CDR3 sequence is CASIDLRGTDTQYF. CDR3 sequence (DNA): TGTGCCAGCATCGACCTGAGGGGGACAGATACGCAGTATTTT. The chain links TRBV12-3 or TRBV12-4 to TRBJ2-3, with a tentative D call TRBD1 (6 bases). The CDR3 loop spans 14 amino acids. The ends were cut back, 7 bases at V and 3 bases at J, with 14 bases in the middle.

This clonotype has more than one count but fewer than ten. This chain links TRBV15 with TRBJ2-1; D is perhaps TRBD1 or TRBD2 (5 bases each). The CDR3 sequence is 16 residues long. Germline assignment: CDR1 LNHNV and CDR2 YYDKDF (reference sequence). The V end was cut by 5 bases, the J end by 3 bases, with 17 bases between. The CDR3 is CATSRDPGRDYNEQFF. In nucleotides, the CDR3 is TGTGCCACCAGCCGCGACCCGGGACGGGACTACAATGAGCAGTTCTTC.

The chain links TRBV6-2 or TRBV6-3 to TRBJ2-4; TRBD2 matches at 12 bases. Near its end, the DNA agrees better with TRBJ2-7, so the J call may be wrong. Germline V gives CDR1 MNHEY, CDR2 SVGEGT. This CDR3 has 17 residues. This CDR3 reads CASSYSTSGSFTYEQYF. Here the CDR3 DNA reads TGTGCCAGCAGTTACTCGACTAGCGGGAGCTTTACCTACGAGCAGTACTTC.